The entry below describes one T cell receptor (beta chain). Taking its sample share into account, this clonotype is medium-sized (0.01 to 0.1%). What this receptor recognizes is not known. One base away there is no much larger clone; base qualities are not given. Taken from cysteine to phenylalanine, the CDR3 has 15 residues. Kept here is only the CDR3 DNA, which spans 45 bases and is read in frame from base 1. Per the germline V gene (reference sequence), DFQATT is the CDR1 and SNEGSKA is the CDR2. Trimming accounts for 3 bases at V and 10 bases at J, while the number of junction bases matched to no gene is 9. The data were taken from a study of identical twins (dated by TCRdb to between 2015 and 2016). At the level of the whole study: TCR alpha and beta repertoires from monozygotic twins, unrelated adults of various ages and cord blood were deep-sequenced to test whether fetal clonotypes persist. Replicate twin experiments were performed at different times using different library preparation protocols to rule out contamination. Findings and caveats that apply to the study as a whole: Because the same donors could not be followed over many years, conclusions were based on cross-sectional statistical analysis. Out-of-frame TCR alpha sharing in monozygotic twins was systematically underestimated by recombination models, whereas sharing between unrelated individuals was in agreement with the recombination models. The excess sharing between twins in beta out-of-frame sequences was weaker because fewer shared sequences reduced the signal-to-noise ratio. Abundant cord blood beta clonotypes carried fewer insertions; young adult naive repertoires showed a weaker similar trend, while memory repertoires showed none. Compared with coincidental sharing between unrelated individuals, out-of-frame TCR alpha sequences shared between twins had an excess of sequences with low generation probability. Zero-insertion analyses could be partly confounded by invariant T cells such as MAIT and iNKT, although diverse VJ usage argued against such confounding for most clonotypes.

Library method: 5' RACE. TCRdb records Illumina HiSeq 2000 as the sequencer. Template switching added a universal primer binding site, and the final cDNA carried a unique molecular identifier that allowed TCR cDNA molecules to be counted accurately. Specific primers in the conserved constant-segment region were used to synthesize first-strand cDNA for the TCR alpha and beta chains. To control for contamination, every cDNA library carried two barcodes: a SMART-Mk sample barcode plus Illumina barcodes. TruSeq adapter sequences along with Illumina sample barcodes were introduced in two successive PCR steps. The Illumina HiSeq platform was used with custom primers to sequence TCR alpha and beta cDNA libraries. The paper's processing steps were these. MiGEC processed the raw reads to extract unique molecular identifiers, while MiXCR was used to determine the CDR3 positions. For each individual, recombination models were inferred using an EM algorithm with the repgenHMM and IGoR tools. The tcR package in R was used for shared clonotype analysis, with sharing normalized by the product of cloneset sizes. Out-of-frame nonproductive sequences were analyzed to study raw recombination free of thymic and clonal selection effects. Using fastp at Q25 and MiXCR, TCRdb reprocessed the public reads and kept productive beta chains. CDR3 protein duplicates are merged, each entry listing the most common genes and DNA. Here the V and J calls rest on TCRdb's processing, not on the authors' analysis. Recorded for this sample are roughly 750,000 distinct CDR3 sequences; roughly 20% of them occurred a single time. In total, the top ten clones hold 4% to 5.5% of the sample.

Every donor was a healthy Caucasian. Three pairs of female monozygotic twins, all aged roughly 18 to 29 years, were included in the twin cohort. RNA for TCR libraries was isolated from peripheral blood mononuclear cells. These same data were also listed under a study on T cells expressing NK-cell markers. The second study's authors report: In sorted CD3+CD56+NKG2C+, CD3+CD56+NKG2C- and CD3+CD56-NKG2C+ T-cell subsets from eight donors, TCR beta-chain repertoires were profiled. Among the eight sequenced donors, only one was HCMV-seronegative, while the other seven were HCMV-seropositive. To restrict sorting to alphabetaTCR-expressing T cells, an anti-gammadeltaTCR antibody was added in several experiments. In several donors, the dominant CD3+CD56+NKG2C+ clonotypes were among the top 10 CD8+ clonotypes and accounted for roughly 1.0-8% of CD8+ T cells. Those dominant clonotypes were again the most abundant among CD3+CD56-NKG2C+ cells in a few donors, at about 25-60.1%. Whether the expanded NKG2C-expressing T cell clones were specific for HCMV antigens was left unclear. The eight sequenced donors were randomly selected healthy volunteers, three men and five women. HCMV serostatus was determined by detecting HCMV-specific IgG in serum with a commercial ELISA kit. Bulk peripheral blood T-cell repertoires were additionally sequenced from unsorted PBMC for over five donors. MIGEC was used to demultiplex reads and group reads by UMI, and MiTCR was used to assemble and quantify clonotypes. To remove erroneous sequences, TCR cDNA sequences were retained only when supported by two or more reads. The tcR package was used for downstream repertoire analysis, and clonotypes were matched across fractions by CDR3 nucleotide sequence plus V segment. VDJmatch was used to annotate antigen specificity against VDJdb, with one amino acid substitution in CDR3 allowed.

The sequence joins TRBV20-1 to TRBJ2-1, with TRBD2 identical over 13 junction bases. This receptor was obtained from a young woman in good health. The sample was PBMCs. The DNA reads as follows: TGCAGTGCTAGGGTACTAGCGGGGGGGTATAAGGAGCAGTTCTTC. The translation is CSARVLAGGYKEQFF.